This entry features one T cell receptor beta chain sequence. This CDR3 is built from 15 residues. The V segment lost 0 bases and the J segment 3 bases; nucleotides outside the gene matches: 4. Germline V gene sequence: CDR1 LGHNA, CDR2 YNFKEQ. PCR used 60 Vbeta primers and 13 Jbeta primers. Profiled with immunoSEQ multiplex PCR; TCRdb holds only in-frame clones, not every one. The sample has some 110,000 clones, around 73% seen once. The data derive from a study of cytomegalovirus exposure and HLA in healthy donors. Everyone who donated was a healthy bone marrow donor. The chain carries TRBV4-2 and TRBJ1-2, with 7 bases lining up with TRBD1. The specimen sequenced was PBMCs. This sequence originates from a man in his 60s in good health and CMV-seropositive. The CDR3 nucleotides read TGTGCCAGCAGCCAAGACCGGGACAGCTACTATGGCTACACCTTC. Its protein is CASSQDRDSYYGYTF.